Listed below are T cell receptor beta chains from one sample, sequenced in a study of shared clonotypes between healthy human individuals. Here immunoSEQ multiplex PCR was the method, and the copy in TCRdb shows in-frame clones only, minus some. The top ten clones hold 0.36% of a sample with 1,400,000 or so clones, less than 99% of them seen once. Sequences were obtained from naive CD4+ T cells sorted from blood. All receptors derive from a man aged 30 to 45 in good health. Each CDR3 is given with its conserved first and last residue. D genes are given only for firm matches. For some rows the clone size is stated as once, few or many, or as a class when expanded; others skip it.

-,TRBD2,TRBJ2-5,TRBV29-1,CSGLAGVGETQYF
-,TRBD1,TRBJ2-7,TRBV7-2,CASSSRQGKGYEQYF
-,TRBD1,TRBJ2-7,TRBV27,CASSPQGIGSQSREQYF
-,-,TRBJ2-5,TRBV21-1,CASSNRQGLLAETQYF
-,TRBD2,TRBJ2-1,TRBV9,CASSVRSSSGKNNEQFF
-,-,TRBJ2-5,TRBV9,CASTYDQETQYF
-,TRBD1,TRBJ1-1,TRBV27,CASSLVTTGGEAFF
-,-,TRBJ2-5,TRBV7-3,CASSLRPGWETQYF
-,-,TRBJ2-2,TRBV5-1,CASSRVDANTGELFF
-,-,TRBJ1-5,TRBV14,CASSQDLSPGSPRHF
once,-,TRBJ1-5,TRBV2,CTTNRDGNQPQHF
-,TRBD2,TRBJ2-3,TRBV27,CASSLLLAGASDTQYF
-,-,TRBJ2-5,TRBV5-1,CASSLASNQETQYF
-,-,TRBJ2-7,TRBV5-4,CASTRPGGLAHEQYF
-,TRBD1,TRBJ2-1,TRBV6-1,CASSEFRQGPYNEQFF
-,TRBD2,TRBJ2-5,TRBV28,CAIRSSGRGETQYF
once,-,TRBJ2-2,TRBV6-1,CASSPRTNTGELFF
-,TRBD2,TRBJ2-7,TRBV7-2,CASSIILAGVVGEQYF
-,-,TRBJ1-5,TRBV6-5,CASSYRVSSNQPQHF
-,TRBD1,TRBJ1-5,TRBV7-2,CASSIGATGYQPQHF
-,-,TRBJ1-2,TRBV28,CASSMTIAGNFYGYTF
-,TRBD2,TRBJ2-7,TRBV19,CASSIGLGTYEQYF
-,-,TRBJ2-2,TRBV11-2,CASSPGSGELFF
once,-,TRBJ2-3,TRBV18,CASSTGLGTDTQYF
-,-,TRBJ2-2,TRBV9,CASSSIGRRGSTGELFF